Shown below are 16 T cell receptor beta chains from a single sample sequenced in a study of T-cell memory formation after mild COVID-19. TCRdb fed the 5' RACE reads into MiXCR, producing one record per CDR3 protein. Of 350,000 to 450,000 distinct CDR3 sequences listed, roughly 14% are singletons. The specimen was PBMCs or a T cell subset sorted from them (not recorded which). The source is a man between 18 and 35 years old who had mild COVID-19 (a few samples of this study predate the infection). Cell type and time point are not known.

This clonotype was counted many times. A much larger clone lies a single base off, so this may be a read error. The rearrangement joins TRBV20-1 to TRBJ2-5; D is tentatively TRBD1 or TRBD2 (6 bases each). The length of the CDR3 is 12 residues. V lost 3 bases, J lost 4 bases, and 9 bases lay in between. Looked up from germline, CDR1 is DFQATT and CDR2 is SNEGSKA (reference sequence). CDR3 amino acids: CSARGGGETQYF. The CDR3 bases are TGCAGTGCTAGGGGGGGCGGAGAGACCCAGTACTTC.

This clonotype was detected a few times. The chain couples TRBV7-2 to TRBJ2-5, with 8 bases identical to TRBD2. The CDR3 covers 15 residues. The junction had 8 bases not matched to a gene; V was cut back by 8 bases and J by 0 bases. CDR1 SGHTA and CDR2 FQGNSA come from the germline V gene. CDR3 in amino acids: CASRPGGAYQETQYF. The CDR3 DNA sequence: TGTGCCAGCCGCCCGGGGGGGGCATACCAAGAGACCCAGTACTTC.

This clonotype has only a few counts. The chain couples TRBV7-3 to TRBJ2-3; 8 bases match TRBD1. The V segment lost 5 bases and the J segment 4 bases; nucleotides outside the gene matches: 5. This CDR3 is 14 amino acids long. Germline CDR1 and CDR2: SGHTA and FQGTGA. CDR3 residues: CASSPDRVADTQYF. In DNA form, the CDR3 reads TGTGCCAGCAGCCCGGACAGGGTGGCAGATACGCAGTATTTT.

V usage is TRBV20-1 and J usage is TRBJ2-1, with 10 nucleotides matching TRBD2. This CDR3 has 15 amino acids. In germline, CDR1 is DFQATT, CDR2 SNEGSKA (reference sequence). The J segment lost 8 bases and the V segment lost 4 bases, leaving 11 bases of the junction unmatched. CDR3 in amino acids: CSAISASGSRDEQFF. The CDR3 DNA follows: TGCAGTGCTATTTCTGCTAGCGGGAGTAGAGATGAGCAGTTCTTC.

This clonotype occurred a few times. The chain recombines TRBV18 with TRBJ2-5; the match to TRBD2 covers 7 bases. Germline loops: CDR1 KGHSH, CDR2 LQKENI. CDR3 length equals 13 residues. V dropped 11 bases and J dropped 1; count of bases not matched to a gene: 7. CDR3 region: CACRPGGQETQYF. Here the CDR3 DNA reads TGTGCCTGCCGGCCGGGGGGCCAAGAGACCCAGTACTTC.

This chain joins TRBV12-3 or TRBV12-4 and TRBJ1-6; D is undetermined. Trimming removed 4 bases at V and 9 bases at J, with 7 bases between. The CDR3 covers 12 residues. CDR3 sequence: CASSSPGSPLHF. In DNA form, the CDR3 reads TGTGCCAGCAGTTCCCCAGGTTCACCCCTCCACTTT.

In this sample, this clonotype turned up a few times. This chain connects TRBV27 to TRBJ2-7; D might be TRBD1 or TRBD2, each matching 5 bases. Trimming removed 6 bases at V and 7 bases at J, with 16 bases between. This CDR3 has 13 amino acids. In germline, CDR1 is MNHEY, CDR2 SMNVEV (reference sequence). The CDR3 sequence: CASSPEGFVEQYF. In DNA form, the CDR3 reads TGTGCCAGCAGCCCTGAGGGGTTCGTTGAGCAGTACTTC.

This clonotype was counted ten times or more. The V call is TRBV6-2 or TRBV6-3, the J call TRBJ2-5; tentative D call: TRBD2 (6 bases). Trimming pared 6 bases from V and 5 bases from J, leaving 22 bases between. CDR3 size: 16 residues. Germline lookup yields CDR1 MNHEY and CDR2 SVGEGT. The chain's CDR3 is CASSTPAGLQGETQYF. CDR3 coding DNA: TGTGCCAGCAGCACCCCGGCGGGACTCCAGGGCGAGACCCAGTACTTC.

This clonotype has a handful of counts. The gene calls are TRBV12-3 or TRBV12-4 and TRBJ1-2, with D hard to call. This CDR3 is 12 amino acids long. V lost 5 bases and J lost 8, with 12 bases in between. In DNA form, the CDR3 reads TGTGCCAGCAGTAGGGTTCGAGGGGGCTACACCTTC. Its translation: CASSRVRGGYTF.

Only one count was recorded for this clonotype. A junction end diverges from the germline sequence, so it may reflect a read error. The chain employs TRBV6-5 and TRBJ2-5; D may match TRBD1 or TRBD2 (5 bases each). Germline CDR1 and CDR2: MNHEY and SVGAGI. The CDR3 is made up of 13 amino acids. CDR3 in DNA: TGTGCCAGCAGACCCCAGGGTTGGGAGACCAAGTACTTC. Its protein is CASRPQGWETKYF.

This clonotype occurred a few times. Here the CDR3 reads CSARVGSPDTQYF. CDR3 nucleotide sequence: TGCAGTGCTAGGGTGGGATCCCCAGATACGCAGTATTTT. The chain employs TRBV20-1 and TRBJ2-3; no reliable D call. Germline CDR1 DFQATT, CDR2 SNEGSKA (reference sequence). V lost 3 bases and J 4 bases, leaving 11 bases between the germline ends. The CDR3 runs to 13 residues.

This clonotype was counted many times. V and J are TRBV12-3 or TRBV12-4 and TRBJ2-3; no reliable D call. V lost 3 bases, J lost 1 base, and 8 bases lay in between. The CDR3 is 14 amino acids. The CDR3 bases are TGTGCCAGCAGTTTCGCCAGCCGCACAGATACGCAGTATTTT. It codes for CASSFASRTDTQYF.

This clonotype occurred many times. CDR3 nucleotides: TGTGCCAGCAGTTTAACGGGCCGCACTGAAGCTTTCTTT. Residues: CASSLTGRTEAFF. The chain combines TRBV6-5 with TRBJ1-1; D gene unclear. CDR1 and CDR2 from the germline V gene are MNHEY and SVGAGI. The CDR3 sequence is 13 residues long. Trimming shortened V by 4 bases and J by 4 bases, and 10 bases separated the two germline ends.

This clonotype was counted between two and nine times. The V gene is TRBV7-2, the J gene TRBJ2-1, with D tentatively TRBD2 (5 bases). The CDR3 has 17 residues. Trimming removed 1 base at V and 0 bases at J, with 13 bases between. The germline CDR1 and CDR2 sequences are SGHTA and FQGNSA. The CDR3 DNA reads TGTGCCAGCAGCTTAGTAGCCAGCGGTAGCTCCTACAATGAGCAGTTCTTC. Translated: CASSLVASGSSYNEQFF.

This clonotype was seen a few times. The chain recombines TRBV5-1 with TRBJ2-2; D is undetermined. V was clipped by 0 bases and J by 1 base, with 7 bases between them. The germline CDR1 and CDR2 sequences are SGHRS and YFSETQ. The CDR3 totals 15 residues. CDR3 sequence reads: CASSLATVNTGELFF. The DNA of the CDR3 is TGCGCCAGCAGCTTGGCTACAGTGAACACCGGGGAGCTGTTTTTT.

In this sample, this clonotype turned up a few times. The chain has TRBV2 and TRBJ1-2; D remains ambiguous. The V and J ends lost 4 bases and 0 bases respectively, with 9 bases between them. CDR3 length: 14 amino acids. Per the germline V gene, CDR1 is SNHLY and CDR2 is FYNNEI. The CDR3 region is CASSATVANYGYTF. The CDR3 bases are TGTGCCAGCAGTGCGACGGTCGCTAACTATGGCTACACCTTC.